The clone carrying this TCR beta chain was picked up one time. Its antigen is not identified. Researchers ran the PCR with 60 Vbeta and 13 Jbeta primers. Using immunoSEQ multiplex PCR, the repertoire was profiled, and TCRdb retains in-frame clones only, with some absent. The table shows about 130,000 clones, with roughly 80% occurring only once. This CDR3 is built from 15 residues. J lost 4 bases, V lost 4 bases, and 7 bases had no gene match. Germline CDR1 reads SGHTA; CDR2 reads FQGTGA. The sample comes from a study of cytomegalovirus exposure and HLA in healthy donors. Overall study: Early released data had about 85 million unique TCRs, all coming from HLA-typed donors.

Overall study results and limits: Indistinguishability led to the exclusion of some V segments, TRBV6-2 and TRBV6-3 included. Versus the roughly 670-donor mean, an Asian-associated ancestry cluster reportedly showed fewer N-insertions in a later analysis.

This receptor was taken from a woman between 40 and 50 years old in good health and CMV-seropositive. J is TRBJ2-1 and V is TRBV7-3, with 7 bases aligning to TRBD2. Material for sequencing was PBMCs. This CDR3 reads CASSSTSDVYNEQFF. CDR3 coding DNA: TGTGCCAGCAGCTCCACTAGCGACGTATACAATGAGCAGTTCTTC.